This TCR beta chain derives from a study of T cells in Graves' hyperthyroidism and ophthalmopathy (dated by TCRdb to the late 2010s). Describing the broader study: Peripheral blood samples were taken at the time of initial diagnosis, prior to any treatment. The paper describes TCR Vbeta CDR3 sequencing of 130 to 150 peripheral blood samples, made up of about 41 ophthalmopathy patients, approximately 76 hyperthyroidism patients and some 17 progressor patients. An independent validation cohort of under 20 hyperthyroidism patients and about 16 patients who later progressed to ophthalmopathy tested prospective prediction of ophthalmopathy. A discovery cohort of about a hundred patients, approximately 45 with Graves' ophthalmopathy and about 60 with stable Graves' hyperthyroidism, was used to find distinguishing TCR V-J signatures. The study also compared thyroid tissue and blood T-cell repertoires from several Graves' hyperthyroidism patients. For training and testing, the 100 or so patients in the discovery cohort were randomly divided in a 7:3 ratio. Once sampling was done, hyperthyroidism patients were given methimazole at a starting dose of 30 mg daily, whereas ophthalmopathy patients were given high-dose intravenous methylprednisolone. Summary of the overall study and its limitations: During validation, the model predicted progression to ophthalmopathy a median of roughly six months ahead of onset, with almost 71% sensitivity and 72.22% specificity. In cross-validation, a model built on a 13 V-J signature told ophthalmopathy apart from stable hyperthyroidism with less than 90% sensitivity and roughly 81% specificity, and in testing the same model reached 80%/75%. No statistical method was used to fix the sample size in advance, and group allocation was not hidden from the investigators. Blood samples also contained most of the expanded thyroid clonotypes (frequency above 0.001), which suggests that blood repertoires may reflect thyroid immune responses.

From cysteine to phenylalanine, the CDR3 is 11 amino acids long. Of the read, only the CDR3 DNA is kept; its 33 bases are in frame from base 1. In the germline V gene (reference sequence), CDR1 corresponds to GTSNPN and CDR2 to SVGIG. The germline V and J ends show losses of 8 bases and 9 bases respectively, and no gene match explains 5 bases of the junction. As for this clonotype: Its antigen target is currently unknown. Qualities for individual bases were not recorded, and no much larger clone is one base off.

Hyperthyroidism patients were newly diagnosed, had a disease duration of under 2 months, and were aged 18 to 65 years. The study excluded patients with uncontrolled infections, other autoimmune diseases, pregnancy or lactation. Diagnoses relied on clinical symptoms, serum thyroxine and TRAb, thyroid ultrasound and orbital computed tomography. Blood from progressor patients was collected at the time of first diagnosis with hyperthyroidism, before any ophthalmopathy symptoms had appeared. Ficoll-Paque density gradient centrifugation was used to isolate PBMCs from approximately 10 ml of fresh peripheral blood. Progressor patients were initially diagnosed with Graves' hyperthyroidism and developed ophthalmopathy during follow-up. Total RNA was extracted using Trizol reagent, and RNA quality was assessed on an Agilent 2100 Bioanalyzer. TCR beta CDR3 regions were amplified from RNA transcripts. The TCR CDR3 was subjected to a first round of RT-PCR using the HTBI primer set and the Qiagen OneStep RT-PCR kit. Libraries were constructed in a second round of multiplex PCR, after which size selection and purification were performed. Paired-end sequencing of the libraries was performed with 100 bp reads on an Illumina HiSeq2000. The source study handled its data this way. SOAPnuke was used to process the raw data, throwing out any read that contained adapters or uncalled bases, had a mean Phred below 15, or lacked an exact constant-primer or identifier match. COPE v1.2.5 was used to merge the high-quality paired reads, and each unique nucleotide sequence was defined as a clonotype. MiTCR v1.1 was used to align clonotypes to the IMGT TRBV, TRBD and TRBJ reference segments. Only V-J combinations with frequency above 0.0001, covering roughly 99% of repertoires, were analysed. A TCS score was defined as the ratio between F50 (clonal expansion) and ExV (chaos), using BLOSUM62-based TCRdist between CDR3 peptides within each V-J. Welch's t-statistics and random forest reduced some 510 V-J features to fewer than 15, which were used in a naive Bayes classifier (R e1071). The raw public data were reprocessed by TCRdb itself: fastp quality trimming at Q25, MiXCR clonotype calling, in-frame beta chains only. Every entry covers one CDR3 protein and lists the most common genes and DNA from its rows. It is TCRdb's table, rather than the study itself, that gives the V and J calls and clone size. The sample contains fewer than 500,000 distinct CDR3 sequences, roughly 14% of them found a single time. About a fifth of the sample comes from the top ten.

Material for sequencing was blood. The TCR comes from a man aged 25 to 40 with Graves' hyperthyroidism that later progressed to Graves' ophthalmopathy. Recombination connected TRBV30 to TRBJ2-1, with 9 junctional bases fitting TRBD1. The bases read TGTGCCAGTACAGGGGGCTTTGAGCAGTTCTTC. Translated, it gives CASTGGFEQFF.